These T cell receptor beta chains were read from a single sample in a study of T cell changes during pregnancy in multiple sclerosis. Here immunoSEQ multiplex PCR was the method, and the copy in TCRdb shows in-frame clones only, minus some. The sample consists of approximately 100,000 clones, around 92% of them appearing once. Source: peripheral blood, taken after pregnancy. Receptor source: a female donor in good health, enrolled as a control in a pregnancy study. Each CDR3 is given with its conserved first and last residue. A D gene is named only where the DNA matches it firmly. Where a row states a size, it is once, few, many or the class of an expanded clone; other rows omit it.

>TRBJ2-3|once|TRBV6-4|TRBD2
TGTGCCAGCAGTGAACTAGCGGGAGGGCCATACACAGATACGCAGTATTTT
CASSELAGGPYTDTQYF
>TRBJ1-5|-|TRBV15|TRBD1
TGTGCCACCAGCAGTTGGACAGGCTCTAATCAGCCCCAGCATTTT
CATSSWTGSNQPQHF
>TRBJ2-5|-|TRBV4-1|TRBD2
TGCGCCAGCAGCCATGCAACTAGCGGGGGGGAGGAGACCCAGTACTTC
CASSHATSGGEETQYF
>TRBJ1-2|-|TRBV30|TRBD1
TGTGCCTGGGACCGTGTGGGACAGGGCTATGGCTACACCTTC
CAWDRVGQGYGYTF
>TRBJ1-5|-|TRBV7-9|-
TGTGCCAGCAGCTTAGGATTGCGGCAGGGTCGGAATCAGCCCCAGCATTTT
CASSLGLRQGRNQPQHF
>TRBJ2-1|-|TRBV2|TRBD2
TGTGCCAGCAAGACTAGCGTTTTGATAAATGAGCAGTTCTTC
CASKTSVLINEQFF
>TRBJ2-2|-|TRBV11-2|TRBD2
TGTGCCAGCAGCTACGGGGGGGCCGGGGAGCTGTTTTTT
CASSYGGAGELFF
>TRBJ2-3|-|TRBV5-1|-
TGCGCCAGCAGCTTAGAGACAGATACGCAGTATTTT
CASSLETDTQYF
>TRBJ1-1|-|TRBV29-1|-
TGCAGCGCGGATGACAGGCAAGAAGCTTTCTTT
CSADDRQEAFF
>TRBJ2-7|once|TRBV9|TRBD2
TGTGCCAGCAGCGCGGGGGGGTTGACTAGCGGGTACGAGCAGTACTTC
CASSAGGLTSGYEQYF
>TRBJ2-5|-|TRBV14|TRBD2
TGTGCCAGCAGCCACATAAGCGGGGGACAAGAGACCCAGTACTTC
CASSHISGGQETQYF
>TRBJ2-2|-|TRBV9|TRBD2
TGTGCCAGCAGCCCTCCAGAGTGGACTAGCTTCACCGGGGAGCTGTTTTTT
CASSPPEWTSFTGELFF
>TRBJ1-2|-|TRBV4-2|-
TGTGCCAGCAGCCAAGAGTCGGGGTCTGGCTACACCTTC
CASSQESGSGYTF
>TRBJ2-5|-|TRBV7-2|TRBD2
TGTGCCAGCAGCGTAACTAGCGGGAGGGCCCAAGAGACCCAGTACTTC
CASSVTSGRAQETQYF
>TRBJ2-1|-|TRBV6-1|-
TGTGCCAGCAGTGGGCGGGTGGGAGAGCAGTTCTTC
CASSGRVGEQFF
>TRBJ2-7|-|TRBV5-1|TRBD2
TGCGCCAGCAGCTACAGGGTAGGGGTAGCGGGAGACACTACGGACGAGCAGTACTTC
CASSYRVGVAGDTTDEQYF
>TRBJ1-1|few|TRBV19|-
TGTGCCAGTACCCTCGGGAGGATCACTGAAGCTTTCTTT
CASTLGRITEAFF
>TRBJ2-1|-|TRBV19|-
TGTGCCAGTAGTATAAGAGGGGGGGCCGTCGATGAGCAGTTCTTC
CASSIRGGAVDEQFF
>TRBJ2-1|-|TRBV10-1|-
TGCGCCAGCAGTGAGTTCGAGAGGGTCGAGCAGTTCTTC
CASSEFERVEQFF
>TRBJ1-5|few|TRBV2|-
TGTGCCAGCAGCGGGAACAATCAGCCCCAGCATTTT
CASSGNNQPQHF
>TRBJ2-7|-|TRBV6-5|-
TGTGCCAGCAGTTACACAGGGTCAAGCTCCTACGAGCAGTACTTC
CASSYTGSSSYEQYF
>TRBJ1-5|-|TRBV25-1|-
TGTGCACTACAACTTGATCAGCCCCAGCATTTT
CALQLDQPQHF
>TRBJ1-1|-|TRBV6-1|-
TGTGCCAGCAGTTTGATAGAGGGAGCTTTCTTT
CASSLIEGAFF
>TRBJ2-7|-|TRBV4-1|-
TGCGCCAGCAGCCAAGAAGGTCGGGGCAGGGGAGCCTACGAGCAGTACTTC
CASSQEGRGRGAYEQYF
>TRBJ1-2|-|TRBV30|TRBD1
TGTGCCTGGAGCCGGGACAGGGAGGGAGGCTACACCTTC
CAWSRDREGGYTF
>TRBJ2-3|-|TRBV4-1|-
TGCGCCAGCAGCCAACCCTTGGATACGCAGTATTTT
CASSQPLDTQYF
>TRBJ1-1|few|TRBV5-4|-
TGTGCCAGCAGCTTGGTACCGGTGAACACTGAAGCTTTCTTT
CASSLVPVNTEAFF
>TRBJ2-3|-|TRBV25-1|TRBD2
TGTGCCAGCAGTGAATTGGGAGGGGAGACAGATACGCAGTATTTT
CASSELGGETDTQYF
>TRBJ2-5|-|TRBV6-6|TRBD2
TGTGCCAGCAGCCAGACTAGCGGGGGGCAAGAGACCCAGTACTTC
CASSQTSGGQETQYF
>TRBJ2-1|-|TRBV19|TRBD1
TGTGCCAGTAGTCCCCGGACAGGGGGCGCGGGGGGGTTCTTC
CASSPRTGGAGGFF
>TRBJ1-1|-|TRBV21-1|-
TGTGCCAGCAGCCCCTTAGGGGTCAAGGGTATCGCTGAAGCTTTCTTT
CASSPLGVKGIAEAFF
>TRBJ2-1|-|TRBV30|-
TGTGCCTGTAGTCGGGGGTACAATGAGCAGTTCTTC
CACSRGYNEQFF